The entry below gives a single T cell receptor beta chain sequence along with its context. Trimming stripped 2 bases from V and 0 bases from J, with 9 bases between. CDR3 length equals 15 residues. Germline assignment: CDR1 SGHVS and CDR2 FNYEAQ. The data were obtained in a study of cytomegalovirus exposure and HLA in healthy donors. PCR was performed using 60 Vbeta and 13 Jbeta primers. Some clones are missing from TCRdb's copy, which holds only in-frame ones; the method was immunoSEQ multiplex PCR. This specimen shows some 200,000 clones; the ten leading clones hold 0.7% to 1%. This TCR came from a woman between 18 and 30 years old in good health and CMV-seropositive. This chain uses TRBV7-6 with TRBJ2-3; perhaps TRBD2 as D (5 bases). Sequencing was carried out using PBMCs. CDR3 bases: TGTGCCAGCAGCTTAACAGCGGCTAGCACAGATACGCAGTATTTT. It yields the protein CASSLTAASTDTQYF.